This is a list of T cell receptor beta chains from one sample in a study of blood T cell repertoires in COVID-19. The table came from immunoSEQ multiplex PCR; TCRdb's copy has only in-frame clones and leaves some out. This table holds nearly 350,000 clones, 87% found once. The sequencing input was peripheral blood. All receptors derive from a woman aged 45-65 years with COVID-19, enrolled during active disease. CDR3s leave out the opening cysteine and the closing phenylalanine or tryptophan.

v_call cdr3_aa
TRBV7-2 ASSLAGGMLAPLH
TRBV27 ASSFIQGGISNQPQH
TRBV24-1 ATSDGGFGTDTQY
TRBV13 ASSQGQGGSPLH
TRBV3-1/TRBV3-2 ASSQSEHGGGSTF
TRBV5-1 ASSLVAGGLAKNIQY
TRBV13 ASSFYRGSYEQY
TRBV25-1 ASSEVTGFNEKLF
TRBV6-6 ASAGQGQSTGELF
TRBV5-4 ASSFSASDSDTQY
TRBV6-5 ASRGTSGQETQY
TRBV6-4 ASSNKGQGDKKLF
TRBV12-5 ASGPTVYQETQY
TRBV2 ASSRGQSDTQY
TRBV4-1 ASSQDLGEGTYEQY
TRBV6-5 ASTKQGAHEQY
TRBV5-1 ASSLASSSYEQY
TRBV18 ASSGSEEETQY
TRBV14 ASSQAKDRTGLEGGYT
TRBV19 ASSYRDRSYEQY
TRBV7-6 ASSLSRTYINYGYT
TRBV7-8 ASRPRRGVEGYT
TRBV18 ASSPLSGLEAEQF
TRBV29-1 SVGPSGGYNEQF
TRBV18 ASSPLNRGGEAF
TRBV19 ASSIDVGGAIHQPQH
TRBV11-2 ASSKTQDTEAF
TRBV7-8 ASSLVGQPSYEQY
TRBV11-3 ASSLRTGDGEQY
TRBV29-1 SVELPRDRPYNEQF
TRBV19 ASSRTEIYEQY
TRBV27 ASTLGAGSYNEQF
TRBV12-3/TRBV12-4 ASRETGSNEQF
TRBV29-1 SVVQGAASGYT
TRBV6-6 ASSYLRGKAGNTIY
TRBV4-1 ASSQPGQGYEQY
TRBV29-1 SVEGGTELGNEQF
TRBV7-2 ASSTGQLRNTEAF
TRBV29-1 SVMDRTNTEAF
TRBV18 ASSPLDSPTDTQY
TRBV5-1 ASSSQAGGTETQY
TRBV20-1 SASMGQWTQY
TRBV6-5 ASRIAGTGELF
TRBV7-2 ASSLVGGRASNSYNEQF
TRBV27 ASSLFAGAQYEQY
TRBV30 AWGEGAGSGYT
TRBV4-1 ASSQVSSGRGKSGELF
TRBV24-1 ATSSAGGDTEAF
TRBV5-8 ASSTGTAAEAF
TRBV19 ASRGQASVAF
TRBV6-5 ASRNRDITPGEQY
TRBV6-5 ASRVTGAGNEQF
TRBV6-4 ASSSMPGVRNRGEQF
TRBV5-1 ASSFHRGREEAF
TRBV6-5 ASSYSGGRTGETQY
TRBV27 ASSFRQGRETQY
TRBV5-4 ASSFPGGLAGENTYEQY
TRBV5-6 ASSRGDYSYEQY
TRBV6-5 ASSLLRGSGYT
TRBV11-3 ASSLDSNTEAF